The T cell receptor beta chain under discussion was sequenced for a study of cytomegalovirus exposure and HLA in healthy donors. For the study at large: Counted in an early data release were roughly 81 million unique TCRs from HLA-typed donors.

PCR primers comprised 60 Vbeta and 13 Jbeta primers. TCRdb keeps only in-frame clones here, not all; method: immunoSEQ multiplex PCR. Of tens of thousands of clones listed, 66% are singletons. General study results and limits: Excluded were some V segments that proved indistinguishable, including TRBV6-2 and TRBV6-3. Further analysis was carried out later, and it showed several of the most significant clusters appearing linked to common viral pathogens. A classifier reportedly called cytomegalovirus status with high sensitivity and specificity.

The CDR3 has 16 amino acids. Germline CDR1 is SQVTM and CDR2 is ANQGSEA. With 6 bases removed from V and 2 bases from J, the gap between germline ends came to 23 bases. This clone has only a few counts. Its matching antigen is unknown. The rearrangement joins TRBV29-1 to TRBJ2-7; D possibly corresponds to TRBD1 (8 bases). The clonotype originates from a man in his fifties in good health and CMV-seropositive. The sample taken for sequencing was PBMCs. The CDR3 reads CSVVGGGQAPTYEQYF. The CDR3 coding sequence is TGCAGCGTCGTTGGGGGGGGACAGGCTCCAACCTACGAGCAGTACTTC.